This T cell receptor (beta chain) was recorded in a study of radiation and T cells in renal cell carcinoma. The study, taken as a whole, reports: Top tumor clonotypes rose in blood 2 weeks post-radiation, then contracted. No pretreatment tumor biopsies were available for baseline clonotypes.

The repertoire was sequenced with immunoSEQ multiplex PCR; TCRdb's copy has only in-frame clones and lacks some. The data show roughly 86,000 clones, around 85% seen once. About this clone: Its antigen is still unknown.

Described time point: blood 4 weeks post-SBRT, at nephrectomy. Regarding treatment: 15 Gy SBRT to primary tumor, nephrectomy 4 weeks later. Nephrectomy followed 15 Gy stereotactic body radiation by 4 weeks. Blood was sampled at baseline, 2 weeks and 4 weeks after SBRT. The specimen comprised blood, sampled from a patient whose treatment included radiotherapy and nephrectomy. The TCR was taken from a man aged 50 to 59 with renal cell carcinoma.

CDR3 in amino acids: CASSYGWPTRGTEAFF. The CDR3 coding sequence is TGTGCCAGCAGTTACGGATGGCCGACTAGAGGAACTGAAGCTTTCTTT. The V gene is TRBV6-5, the J gene TRBJ1-1; D gene unclear. Trimming left V 2 bases short and J 5 bases short, with 18 bases between. Germline-derived CDR1 and CDR2 are MNHEY and SVGAGI. This CDR3 has 16 amino acids.